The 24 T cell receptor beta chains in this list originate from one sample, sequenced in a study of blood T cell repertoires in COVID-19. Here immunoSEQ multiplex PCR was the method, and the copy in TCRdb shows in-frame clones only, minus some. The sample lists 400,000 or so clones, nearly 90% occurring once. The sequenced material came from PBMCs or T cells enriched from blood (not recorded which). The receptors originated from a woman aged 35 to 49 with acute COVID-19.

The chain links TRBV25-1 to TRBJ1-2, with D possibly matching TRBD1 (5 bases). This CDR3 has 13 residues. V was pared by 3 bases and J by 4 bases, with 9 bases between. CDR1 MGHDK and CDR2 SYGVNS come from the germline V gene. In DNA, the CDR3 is TGTGCCAGCAGTGACGGAGACAGCTATGGCTACACCTTC. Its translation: CASSDGDSYGYTF.

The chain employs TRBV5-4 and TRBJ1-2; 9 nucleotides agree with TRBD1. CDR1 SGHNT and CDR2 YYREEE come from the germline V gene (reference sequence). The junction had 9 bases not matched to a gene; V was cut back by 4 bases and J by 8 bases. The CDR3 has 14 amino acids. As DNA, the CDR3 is TGTGCCAGCAGCCCCTTGGAAACAGGGGGCGGCTACACCTTC. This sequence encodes CASSPLETGGGYTF.

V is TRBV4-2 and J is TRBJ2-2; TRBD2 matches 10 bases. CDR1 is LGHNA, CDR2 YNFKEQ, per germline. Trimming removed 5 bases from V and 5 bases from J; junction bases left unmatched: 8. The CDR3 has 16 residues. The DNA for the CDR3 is TGTGCCAGCAGCACCAGCGGGGGGGTAGGGACCGGGGAGCTGTTTTTT. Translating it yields CASSTSGGVGTGELFF.

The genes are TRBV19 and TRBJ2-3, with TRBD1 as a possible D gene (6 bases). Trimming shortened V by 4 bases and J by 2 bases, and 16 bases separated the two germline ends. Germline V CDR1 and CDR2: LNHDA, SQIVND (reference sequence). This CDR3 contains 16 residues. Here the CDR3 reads CASSTPRQGLTDTQYF. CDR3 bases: TGTGCCAGTAGTACCCCGCGGCAGGGGCTCACAGATACGCAGTATTTT.

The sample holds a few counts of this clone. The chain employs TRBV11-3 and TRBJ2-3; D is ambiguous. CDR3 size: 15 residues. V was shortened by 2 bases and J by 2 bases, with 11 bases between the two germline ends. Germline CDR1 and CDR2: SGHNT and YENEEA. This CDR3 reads CASSLSPDATDTQYF. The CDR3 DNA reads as TGTGCCAGCAGCTTATCGCCAGATGCCACAGATACGCAGTATTTT.

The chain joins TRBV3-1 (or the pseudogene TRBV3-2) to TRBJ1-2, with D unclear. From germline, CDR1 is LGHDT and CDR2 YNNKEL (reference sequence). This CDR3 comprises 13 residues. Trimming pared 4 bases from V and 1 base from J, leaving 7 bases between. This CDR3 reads CASSLTVNYGYTF. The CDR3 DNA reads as TGTGCCAGCAGCCTAACAGTTAACTATGGCTACACCTTC.

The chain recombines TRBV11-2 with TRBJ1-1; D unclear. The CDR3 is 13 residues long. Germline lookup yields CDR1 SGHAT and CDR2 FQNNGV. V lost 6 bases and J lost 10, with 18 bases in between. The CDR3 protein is CASRRPMEEGAFF. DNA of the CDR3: TGTGCCAGCAGAAGACCTATGGAAGAGGGAGCTTTCTTT.

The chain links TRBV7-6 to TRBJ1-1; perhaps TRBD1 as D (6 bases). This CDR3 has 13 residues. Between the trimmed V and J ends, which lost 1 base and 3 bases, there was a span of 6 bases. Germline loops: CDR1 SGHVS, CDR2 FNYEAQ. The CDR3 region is CASSLEGDTEAFF. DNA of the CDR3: TGTGCCAGCAGCTTAGAGGGGGACACTGAAGCTTTCTTT.

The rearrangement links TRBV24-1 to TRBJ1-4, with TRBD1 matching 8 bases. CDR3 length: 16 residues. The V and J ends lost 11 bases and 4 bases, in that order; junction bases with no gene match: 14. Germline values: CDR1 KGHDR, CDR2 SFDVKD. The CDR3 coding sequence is TGTGCCATCGCCCCTGGGACAGGCGTTGATAATGAAAAACTGTTTTTT. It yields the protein CAIAPGTGVDNEKLFF.

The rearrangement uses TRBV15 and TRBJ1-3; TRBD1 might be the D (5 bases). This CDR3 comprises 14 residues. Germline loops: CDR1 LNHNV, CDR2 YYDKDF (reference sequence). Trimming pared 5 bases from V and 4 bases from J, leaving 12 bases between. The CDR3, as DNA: TGTGCCACCAGCTTTACCCGGACAGGAAACACCATATATTTT. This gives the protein CATSFTRTGNTIYF.

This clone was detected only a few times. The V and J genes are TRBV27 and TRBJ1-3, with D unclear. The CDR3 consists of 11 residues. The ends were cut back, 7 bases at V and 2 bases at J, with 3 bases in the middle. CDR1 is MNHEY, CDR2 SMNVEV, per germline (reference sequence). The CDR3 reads CASITGNTIYF. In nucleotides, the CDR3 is TGTGCCAGCATCACTGGAAACACCATATATTTT.

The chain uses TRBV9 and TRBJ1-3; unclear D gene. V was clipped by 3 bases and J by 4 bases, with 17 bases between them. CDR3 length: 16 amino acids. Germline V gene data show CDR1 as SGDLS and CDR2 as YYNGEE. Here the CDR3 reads CASSATGRVLGNTIYF. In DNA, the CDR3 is TGTGCCAGCAGCGCGACTGGGAGAGTGTTGGGAAACACCATATATTTT.

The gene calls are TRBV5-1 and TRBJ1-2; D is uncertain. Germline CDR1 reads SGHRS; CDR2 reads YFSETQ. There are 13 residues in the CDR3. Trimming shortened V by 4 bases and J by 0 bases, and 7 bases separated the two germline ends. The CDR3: CASSGGANYGYTF. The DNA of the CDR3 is TGCGCCAGCAGCGGAGGAGCTAACTATGGCTACACCTTC. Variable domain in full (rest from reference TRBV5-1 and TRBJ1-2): KAGVTQTPRYLIKTRGQQVTLSCSPISGHRSVSWYQQTPGQGLQFLFEYFSETQRNKGNFPGRFSGRQFSNSRSEMNVSTLELGDSALYLCASSGGANYGYTFGSGTRLTVV.

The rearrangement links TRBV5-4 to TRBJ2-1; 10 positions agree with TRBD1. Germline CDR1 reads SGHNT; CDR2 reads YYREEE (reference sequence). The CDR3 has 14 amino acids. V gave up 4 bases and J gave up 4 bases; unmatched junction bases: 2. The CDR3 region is CASSRTGGYNEQFF. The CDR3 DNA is TGTGCCAGCAGCCGGACAGGGGGTTACAATGAGCAGTTCTTC.

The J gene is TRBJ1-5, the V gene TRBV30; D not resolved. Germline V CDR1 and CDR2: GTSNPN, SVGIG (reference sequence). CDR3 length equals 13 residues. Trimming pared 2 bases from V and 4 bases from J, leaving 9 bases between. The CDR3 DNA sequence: TGTGCCTGGAGTAGAGCACTTAATCAGCCCCAGCATTTT. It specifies CAWSRALNQPQHF.

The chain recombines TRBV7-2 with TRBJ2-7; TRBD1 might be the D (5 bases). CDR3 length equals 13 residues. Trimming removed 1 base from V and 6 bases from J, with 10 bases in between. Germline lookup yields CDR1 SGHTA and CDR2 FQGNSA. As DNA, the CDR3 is TGTGCCAGCAGCTTAGTGGCAGGGTCCGAGCAGTACTTC. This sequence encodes CASSLVAGSEQYF.

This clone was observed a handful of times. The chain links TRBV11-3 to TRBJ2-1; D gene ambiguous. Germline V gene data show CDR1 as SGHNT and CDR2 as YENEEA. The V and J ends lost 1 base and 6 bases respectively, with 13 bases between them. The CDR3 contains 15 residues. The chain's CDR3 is CASSLVSASFNEQFF. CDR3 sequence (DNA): TGTGCCAGCAGCTTAGTATCGGCTAGTTTCAATGAGCAGTTCTTC.

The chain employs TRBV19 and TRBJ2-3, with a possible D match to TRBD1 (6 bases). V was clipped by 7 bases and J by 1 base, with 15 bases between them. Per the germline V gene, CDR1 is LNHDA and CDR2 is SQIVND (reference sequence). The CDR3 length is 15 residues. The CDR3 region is CASKRQAFGTDTQYF. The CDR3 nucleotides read TGTGCCAGTAAGAGACAGGCCTTCGGCACAGATACGCAGTATTTT.

CDR3 nucleotides: TGTGCCAGCGATGACAGGGGCACCATGAACACTGAAGCTTTCTTT. It is translated as CASDDRGTMNTEAFF. V and J are TRBV19 and TRBJ1-1, with TRBD1 matching 8 bases. Unmatched junction bases numbered 9, after V lost 9 bases and J lost 0 bases. In germline, CDR1 is LNHDA, CDR2 SQIVND (reference sequence). This CDR3 spans 15 amino acids.

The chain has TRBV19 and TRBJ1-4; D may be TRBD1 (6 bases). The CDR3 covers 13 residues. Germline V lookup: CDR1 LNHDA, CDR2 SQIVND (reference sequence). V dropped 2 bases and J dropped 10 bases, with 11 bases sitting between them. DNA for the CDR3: TGTGCCAGTAGTATAACAGGGTCGGGAAAACTGTTTTTT. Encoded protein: CASSITGSGKLFF.

The CDR3 DNA reads as TGTGCCAGCAGTTCGGGACAGAATTCCTACGAGCAGTACTTC. As protein: CASSSGQNSYEQYF. J is TRBJ2-7 and V is TRBV6-6; 7 bases fit TRBD1. Unmatched junction bases numbered 4, after V lost 4 bases and J lost 1 base. CDR3 length: 14 amino acids. The V gene's germline CDR1 is MNHNY and CDR2 SVGAGI (reference sequence).

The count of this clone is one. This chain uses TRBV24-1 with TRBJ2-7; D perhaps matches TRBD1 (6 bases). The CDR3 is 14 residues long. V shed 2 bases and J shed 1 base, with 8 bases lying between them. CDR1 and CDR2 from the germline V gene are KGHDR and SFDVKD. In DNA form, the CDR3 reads TGTGCCACCAGTGATTCAGGGGAATCCTACGAGCAGTACTTC. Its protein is CATSDSGESYEQYF.

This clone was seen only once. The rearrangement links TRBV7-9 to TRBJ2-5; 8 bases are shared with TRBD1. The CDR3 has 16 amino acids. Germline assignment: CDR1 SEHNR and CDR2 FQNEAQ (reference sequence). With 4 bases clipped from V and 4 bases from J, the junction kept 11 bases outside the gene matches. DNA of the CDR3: TGTGCCAGCAGCTCCCAGGGACAGGAACGGAGAGAGACCCAGTACTTC. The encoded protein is CASSSQGQERRETQYF.

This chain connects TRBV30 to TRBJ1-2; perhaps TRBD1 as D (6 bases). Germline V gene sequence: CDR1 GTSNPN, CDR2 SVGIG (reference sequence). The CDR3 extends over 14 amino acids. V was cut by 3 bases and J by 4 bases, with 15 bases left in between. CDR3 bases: TGTGCCTGGAGCCCAGGGGACCATTTCTATGGCTACACCTTC. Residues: CAWSPGDHFYGYTF.